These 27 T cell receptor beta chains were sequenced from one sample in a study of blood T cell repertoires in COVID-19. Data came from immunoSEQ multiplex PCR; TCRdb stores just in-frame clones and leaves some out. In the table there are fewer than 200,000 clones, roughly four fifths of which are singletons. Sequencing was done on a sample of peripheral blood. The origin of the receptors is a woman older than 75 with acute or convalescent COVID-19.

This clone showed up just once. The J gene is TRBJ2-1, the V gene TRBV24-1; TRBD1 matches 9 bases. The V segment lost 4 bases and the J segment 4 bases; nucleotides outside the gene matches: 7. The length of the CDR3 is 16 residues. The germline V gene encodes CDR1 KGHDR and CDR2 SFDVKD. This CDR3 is CATSDPGQGPYNEQFF. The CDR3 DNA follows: TGTGCCACCAGTGACCCGGGACAGGGTCCTTACAATGAGCAGTTCTTC.

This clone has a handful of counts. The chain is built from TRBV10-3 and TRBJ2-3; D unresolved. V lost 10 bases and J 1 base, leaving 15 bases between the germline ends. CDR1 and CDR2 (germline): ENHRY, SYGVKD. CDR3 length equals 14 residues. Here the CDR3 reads CATSSVARTDTQYF. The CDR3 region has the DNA TGTGCCACCTCCAGCGTCGCGCGCACAGATACGCAGTATTTT.

CDR3 nucleotides: TGTGCCAGCAGTTTGAGCGCAACTAATGAAAAACTGTTTTTT. This translates into CASSLSATNEKLFF. The rearrangement joins TRBV6-5 to TRBJ1-4; D is unresolved. The V gene's germline CDR1 is MNHEY and CDR2 SVGAGI. Trimming removed 4 bases from V and 0 bases from J, with 6 bases in between. The CDR3 length is 14 residues.

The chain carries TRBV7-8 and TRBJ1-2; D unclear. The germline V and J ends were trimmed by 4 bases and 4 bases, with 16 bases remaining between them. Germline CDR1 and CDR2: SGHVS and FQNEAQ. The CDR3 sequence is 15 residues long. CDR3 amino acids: CASSSIRTDLYGYTF. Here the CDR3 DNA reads TGTGCCAGCAGCTCCATCCGGACTGATCTCTATGGCTACACCTTC. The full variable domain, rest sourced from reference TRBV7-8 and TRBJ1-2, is GAGVSQSPRYKVAKRGQDVALRCDPISGHVSLFWYQQALGQGPEFLTYFQNEAQLDKSGLPSDRFFAERPEGSVSTLKIQRTQQEDSAVYLCASSSIRTDLYGYTFGSGTRLTVV.

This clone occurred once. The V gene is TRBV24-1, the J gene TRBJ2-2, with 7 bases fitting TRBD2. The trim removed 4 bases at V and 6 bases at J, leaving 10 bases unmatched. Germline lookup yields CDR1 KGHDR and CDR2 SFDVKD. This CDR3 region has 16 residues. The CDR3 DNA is TGTGCCACCAGTGACCCCGGGACGGGAGGATCCGGGGAGCTGTTTTTT. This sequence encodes CATSDPGTGGSGELFF.

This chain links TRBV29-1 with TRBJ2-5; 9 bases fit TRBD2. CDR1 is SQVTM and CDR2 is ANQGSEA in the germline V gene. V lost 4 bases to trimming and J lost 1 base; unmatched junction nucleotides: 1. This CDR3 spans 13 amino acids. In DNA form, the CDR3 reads TGCAGCGTTGTGACTAGCGGCCAAGAGACCCAGTACTTC. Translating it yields CSVVTSGQETQYF.

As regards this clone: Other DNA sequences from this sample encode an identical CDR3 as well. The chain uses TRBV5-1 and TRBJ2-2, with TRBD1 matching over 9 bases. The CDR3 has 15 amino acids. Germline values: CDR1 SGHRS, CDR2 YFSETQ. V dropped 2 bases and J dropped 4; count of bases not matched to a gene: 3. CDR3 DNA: TGCGCCAGCAGCTTCACAGGGGGCGGCACCGGGGAGCTGTTTTTT. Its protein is CASSFTGGGTGELFF.

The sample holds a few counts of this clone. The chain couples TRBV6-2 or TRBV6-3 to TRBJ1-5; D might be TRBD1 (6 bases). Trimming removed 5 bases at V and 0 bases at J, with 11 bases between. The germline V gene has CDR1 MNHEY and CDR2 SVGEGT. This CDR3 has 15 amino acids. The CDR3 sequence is CASSPGQFSNQPQHF. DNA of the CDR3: TGTGCCAGCAGTCCCGGACAGTTTAGCAATCAGCCCCAGCATTTT.

CDR3 nucleotide sequence: TGCGCCAGCAGCTTCTCGCAGGGGTTCGGAAGAACTGAAGCTTTCTTT. Translation gives CASSFSQGFGRTEAFF. The V gene is TRBV5-1, the J gene TRBJ1-1; a weak D match, TRBD1 (6 bases). CDR1 and CDR2 (germline): SGHRS, YFSETQ. Trimming left V 2 bases short and J 5 bases short, with 19 bases between. The CDR3 consists of 16 residues.

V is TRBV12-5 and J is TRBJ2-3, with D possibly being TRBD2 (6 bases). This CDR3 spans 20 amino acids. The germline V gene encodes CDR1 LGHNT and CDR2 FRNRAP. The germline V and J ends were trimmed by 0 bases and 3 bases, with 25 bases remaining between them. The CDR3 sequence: CASGLVLGGGSVLRTDTQYF. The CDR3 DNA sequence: TGTGCTAGTGGTTTGGTATTGGGGGGTGGGTCTGTTTTGAGGACAGATACGCAGTATTTT.

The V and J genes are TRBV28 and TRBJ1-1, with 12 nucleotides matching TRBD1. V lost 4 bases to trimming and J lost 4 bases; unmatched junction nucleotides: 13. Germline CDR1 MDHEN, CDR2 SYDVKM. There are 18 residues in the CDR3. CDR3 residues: CASSSPSGTGGVSTEAFF. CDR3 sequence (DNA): TGTGCCAGCAGTTCCCCCTCCGGGACAGGGGGCGTAAGCACTGAAGCTTTCTTT.

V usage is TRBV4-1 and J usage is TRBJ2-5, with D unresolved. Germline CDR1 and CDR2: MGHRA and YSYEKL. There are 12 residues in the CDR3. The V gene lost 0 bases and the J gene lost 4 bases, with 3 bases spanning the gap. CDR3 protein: CASSQDRETQYF. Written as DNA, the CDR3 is TGCGCCAGCAGCCAAGATCGAGAGACCCAGTACTTC.

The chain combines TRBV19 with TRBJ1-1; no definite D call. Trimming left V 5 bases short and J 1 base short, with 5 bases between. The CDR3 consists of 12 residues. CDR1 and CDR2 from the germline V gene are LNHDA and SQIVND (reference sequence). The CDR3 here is CASSRGNTEAFF. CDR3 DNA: TGTGCCAGTAGTCGGGGGAACACTGAAGCTTTCTTT.

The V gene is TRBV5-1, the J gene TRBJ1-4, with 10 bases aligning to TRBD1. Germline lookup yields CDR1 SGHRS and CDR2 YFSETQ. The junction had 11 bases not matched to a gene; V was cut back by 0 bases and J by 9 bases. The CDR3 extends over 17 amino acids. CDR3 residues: CASSLAGGTGEMKKLFF. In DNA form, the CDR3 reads TGCGCCAGCAGCTTGGCCGGGGGGACAGGGGAAATGAAAAAACTGTTTTTT.

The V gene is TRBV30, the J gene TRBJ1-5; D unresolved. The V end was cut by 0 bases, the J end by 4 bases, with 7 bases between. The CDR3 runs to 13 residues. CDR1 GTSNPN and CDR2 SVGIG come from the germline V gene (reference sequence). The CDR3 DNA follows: TGTGCCTGGAGTGTCGGAGAGAATCAGCCCCAGCATTTT. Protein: CAWSVGENQPQHF. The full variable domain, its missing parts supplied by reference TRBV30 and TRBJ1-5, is SQTIHQWPATLVQPVGSPLSLECTVEGTSNPNLYWYRQAAGRGLQLLFYSVGIGQISSEVPQNLSASRPQDRQFILSSKKLLLSDSGFYLCAWSVGENQPQHFGDGTRLSIL.

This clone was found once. The CDR3 bases are TGTGCCAGCACTAGGACAAGTTACACTGAAGCTTTCTTT. This translates into CASTRTSYTEAFF. The gene calls are TRBV6-5 and TRBJ1-1; D might be TRBD1 (5 bases). V shed 7 bases and J shed 3 bases, with 12 bases lying between them. In germline, CDR1 is MNHEY, CDR2 SVGAGI. The CDR3 has 13 amino acids.

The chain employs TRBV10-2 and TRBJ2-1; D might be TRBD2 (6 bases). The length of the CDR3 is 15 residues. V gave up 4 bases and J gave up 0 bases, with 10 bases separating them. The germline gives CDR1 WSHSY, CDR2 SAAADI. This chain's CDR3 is CASSGTGSSYNEQFF. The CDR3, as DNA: TGCGCCAGCAGTGGCACCGGGAGCTCCTACAATGAGCAGTTCTTC.

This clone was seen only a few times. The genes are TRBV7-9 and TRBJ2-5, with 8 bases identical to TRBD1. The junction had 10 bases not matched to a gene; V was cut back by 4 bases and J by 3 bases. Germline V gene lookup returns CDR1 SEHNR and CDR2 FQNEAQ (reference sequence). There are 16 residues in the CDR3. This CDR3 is CASSSGQEKFKETQYF. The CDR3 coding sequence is TGTGCCAGCAGCTCGGGACAGGAGAAATTCAAAGAGACCCAGTACTTC.

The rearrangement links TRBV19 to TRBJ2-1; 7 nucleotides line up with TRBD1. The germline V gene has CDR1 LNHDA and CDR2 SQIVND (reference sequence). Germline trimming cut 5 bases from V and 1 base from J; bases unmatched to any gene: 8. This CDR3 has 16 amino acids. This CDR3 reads CASSSPRGQSYNEQFF. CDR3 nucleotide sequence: TGTGCCAGTAGTTCGCCGAGGGGACAGTCCTACAATGAGCAGTTCTTC.

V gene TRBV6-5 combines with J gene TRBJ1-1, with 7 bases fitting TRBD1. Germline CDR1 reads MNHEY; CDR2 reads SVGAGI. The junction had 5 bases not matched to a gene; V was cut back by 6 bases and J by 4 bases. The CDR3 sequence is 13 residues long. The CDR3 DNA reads TGTGCCAGCAGACCAGGGGGTGGCACTGAAGCTTTCTTT. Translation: CASRPGGGTEAFF.

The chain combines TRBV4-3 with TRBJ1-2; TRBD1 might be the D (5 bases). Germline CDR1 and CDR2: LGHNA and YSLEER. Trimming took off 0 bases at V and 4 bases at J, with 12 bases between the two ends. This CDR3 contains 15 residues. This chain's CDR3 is CASSQDADISYGYTF. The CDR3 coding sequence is TGCGCCAGCAGCCAAGACGCGGACATAAGCTATGGCTACACCTTC.

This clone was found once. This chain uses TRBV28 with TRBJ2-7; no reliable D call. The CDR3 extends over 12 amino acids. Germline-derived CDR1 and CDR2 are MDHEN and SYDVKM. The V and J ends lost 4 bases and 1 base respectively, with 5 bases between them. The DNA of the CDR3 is TGTGCCAGCAGTTCCGGTTCCTACGAGCAGTACTTC. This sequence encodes CASSSGSYEQYF.

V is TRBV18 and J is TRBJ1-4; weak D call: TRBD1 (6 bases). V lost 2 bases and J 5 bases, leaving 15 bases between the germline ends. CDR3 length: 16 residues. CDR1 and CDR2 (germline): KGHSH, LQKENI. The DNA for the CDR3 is TGTGCCAGCTCACCAGGATATCGGGGGGCGAATGAAAAACTGTTTTTT. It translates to CASSPGYRGANEKLFF.

In nucleotides, the CDR3 is TGTGCCATCAGCCGGGAAGTTAATTCACCCCTCCACTTT. Amino acids: CAISREVNSPLHF. The rearrangement links TRBV10-3 to TRBJ1-6; D unresolved. The CDR3 contains 13 residues. CDR1 and CDR2 from the germline V gene are ENHRY and SYGVKD. The V end lost 6 bases, the J end lost 6 bases, and 9 bases lay between the germline ends.

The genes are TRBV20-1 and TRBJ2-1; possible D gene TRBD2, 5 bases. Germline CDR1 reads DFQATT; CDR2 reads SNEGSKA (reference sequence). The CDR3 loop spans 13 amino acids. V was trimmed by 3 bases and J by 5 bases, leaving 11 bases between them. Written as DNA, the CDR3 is TGCAGTGCTAGTCCCGGGAACGACAATGAGCAGTTCTTC. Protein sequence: CSASPGNDNEQFF.

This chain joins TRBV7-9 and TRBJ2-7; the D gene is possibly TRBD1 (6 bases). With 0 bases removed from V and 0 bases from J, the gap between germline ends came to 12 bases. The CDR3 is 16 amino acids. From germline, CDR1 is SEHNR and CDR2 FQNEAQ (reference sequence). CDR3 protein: CASSLAGGSSSYEQYF. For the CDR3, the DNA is TGTGCCAGCAGCTTAGCTGGGGGCAGCAGCTCCTACGAGCAGTACTTC.

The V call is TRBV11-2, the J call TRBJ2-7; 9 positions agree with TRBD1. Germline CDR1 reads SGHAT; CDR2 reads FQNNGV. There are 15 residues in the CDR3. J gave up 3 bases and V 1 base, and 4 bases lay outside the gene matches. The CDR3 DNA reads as TGTGCCAGCAGCTTAGTAGGGGACAGGGTCTACGAGCAGTACTTC. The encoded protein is CASSLVGDRVYEQYF. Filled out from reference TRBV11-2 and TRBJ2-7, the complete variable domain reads EAGVAQSPRYKIIEKRQSVAFWCNPISGHATLYWYQQILGQGPKLLIQFQNNGVVDDSQLPKDRFSAERLKGVDSTLKIQPAKLEDSAVYLCASSLVGDRVYEQYFGPGTRLTVT.